These T cell receptor beta chains were read from a single sample in a study of blood T cell repertoires in COVID-19. TCRdb keeps only in-frame clones here, not all; method: immunoSEQ multiplex PCR. The table records about 140,000 clones, 84% of them present only once. The sequenced sample consisted of PBMCs or T cells enriched from blood (not recorded which). The receptor source for this set is a man aged 40-49 years with acute COVID-19. CDR3s leave out the opening cysteine and the closing phenylalanine or tryptophan. Each record gives: J gene, V gene, D gene, CDR3 length, clone size, CDR3 protein. A D gene is named only where the DNA matches it firmly. Rows give clone size only sometimes, using once, few, many, or a class for an expanded clone.

j_call: TRBJ2-1
v_call: TRBV27
d_call: TRBD2
cdr3_length: 16
clone_size: few
cdr3_aa: ASSLGTSGRGLYNEQF

j_call: TRBJ1-4
v_call: TRBV7-8
d_call: TRBD1
cdr3_length: 12
clone_size: NA
cdr3_aa: ASSPGTGREKLF

j_call: TRBJ2-2
v_call: TRBV7-9
d_call: TRBD2
cdr3_length: 12
clone_size: NA
cdr3_aa: ASSLGGHTGELF

j_call: TRBJ2-7
v_call: TRBV5-5
d_call: NA
cdr3_length: 18
clone_size: NA
cdr3_aa: ASSSTPQGITPKLRYEQY

j_call: TRBJ1-2
v_call: TRBV12-3/TRBV12-4
d_call: NA
cdr3_length: 11
clone_size: NA
cdr3_aa: ASSLGTDYGYT

j_call: TRBJ1-1
v_call: TRBV27
d_call: TRBD1
cdr3_length: 12
clone_size: NA
cdr3_aa: ASAQSGQGGEAF

j_call: TRBJ2-3
v_call: TRBV25-1
d_call: NA
cdr3_length: 12
clone_size: once
cdr3_aa: ASSEVTDTDTQY

j_call: TRBJ1-2
v_call: TRBV2
d_call: TRBD1
cdr3_length: 12
clone_size: NA
cdr3_aa: ASTIQTGIYGYT

j_call: TRBJ2-7
v_call: TRBV5-1
d_call: NA
cdr3_length: 10
clone_size: once
cdr3_aa: ASSLTSGEQY

j_call: TRBJ2-7
v_call: TRBV13
d_call: NA
cdr3_length: 10
clone_size: NA
cdr3_aa: ASSLVTSSQY

j_call: TRBJ2-3
v_call: TRBV24-1
d_call: TRBD2
cdr3_length: 16
clone_size: NA
cdr3_aa: ATSDPEGLAGGRDTQY

j_call: TRBJ1-2
v_call: TRBV25-1
d_call: NA
cdr3_length: 11
clone_size: NA
cdr3_aa: ASSESPGYGYT

j_call: TRBJ1-4
v_call: TRBV7-2
d_call: TRBD1
cdr3_length: 12
clone_size: NA
cdr3_aa: ASSRDRGNEKLF

j_call: TRBJ2-1
v_call: TRBV24-1
d_call: NA
cdr3_length: 15
clone_size: NA
cdr3_aa: ATSDPKVGSYGDEQF

j_call: TRBJ2-5
v_call: TRBV9
d_call: NA
cdr3_length: 13
clone_size: NA
cdr3_aa: ASSVAVGQQETQY

j_call: TRBJ1-3
v_call: TRBV5-1
d_call: TRBD1
cdr3_length: 14
clone_size: NA
cdr3_aa: ASSWGQSFSGNTIY

j_call: TRBJ1-2
v_call: TRBV19
d_call: NA
cdr3_length: 10
clone_size: NA
cdr3_aa: AASAANYGYT

j_call: TRBJ1-1
v_call: TRBV5-1
d_call: NA
cdr3_length: 13
clone_size: NA
cdr3_aa: ASSLIQGMSTEAF

j_call: TRBJ2-4
v_call: TRBV20-1
d_call: TRBD1
cdr3_length: 10
clone_size: NA
cdr3_aa: SASIPGGIQY

j_call: TRBJ1-2
v_call: TRBV11-2
d_call: NA
cdr3_length: 12
clone_size: NA
cdr3_aa: ASSLSAGNYGYT

j_call: TRBJ1-5
v_call: TRBV29-1
d_call: NA
cdr3_length: 10
clone_size: NA
cdr3_aa: SVGDRWGLQH

j_call: TRBJ2-1
v_call: TRBV19
d_call: TRBD1
cdr3_length: 14
clone_size: once
cdr3_aa: ASSPNRGDIPIEQF

j_call: TRBJ2-1
v_call: TRBV5-4
d_call: TRBD2
cdr3_length: 12
clone_size: NA
cdr3_aa: ASSSAGGGNEQF

j_call: TRBJ1-4
v_call: TRBV4-2
d_call: NA
cdr3_length: 14
clone_size: NA
cdr3_aa: ASSREPGADNEKLF

j_call: TRBJ2-5
v_call: TRBV5-1
d_call: NA
cdr3_length: 14
clone_size: NA
cdr3_aa: ASSLAPGRGGETQY

j_call: TRBJ2-5
v_call: TRBV9
d_call: NA
cdr3_length: 16
clone_size: NA
cdr3_aa: ASSPPRRTQLWQETQY

j_call: TRBJ1-3
v_call: TRBV13
d_call: TRBD1
cdr3_length: 13
clone_size: NA
cdr3_aa: ASSLGRGRGNTIY

j_call: TRBJ2-1
v_call: TRBV27
d_call: TRBD2
cdr3_length: 14
clone_size: NA
cdr3_aa: ASSATTSGSYNEQF

j_call: TRBJ2-5
v_call: TRBV19
d_call: TRBD2
cdr3_length: 14
clone_size: NA
cdr3_aa: ASSSRLAGVAETQY

j_call: TRBJ2-3
v_call: TRBV19
d_call: TRBD2
cdr3_length: 14
clone_size: NA
cdr3_aa: ASRNGLAGFTDTQY

j_call: TRBJ2-1
v_call: TRBV9
d_call: TRBD1
cdr3_length: 12
clone_size: NA
cdr3_aa: ASSPSVTGGEQF

j_call: TRBJ1-2
v_call: TRBV5-1
d_call: NA
cdr3_length: 12
clone_size: NA
cdr3_aa: ASSWGQGASGYA

j_call: TRBJ2-1
v_call: TRBV6-2/TRBV6-3
d_call: TRBD2
cdr3_length: 14
clone_size: NA
cdr3_aa: ASSWVNGLAGVEQF

j_call: TRBJ2-7
v_call: TRBV5-1
d_call: NA
cdr3_length: 12
clone_size: NA
cdr3_aa: ASSLATDSYEQY

j_call: TRBJ2-1
v_call: TRBV24-1
d_call: NA
cdr3_length: 15
clone_size: NA
cdr3_aa: ATSDNRDKSSYNEQF

j_call: TRBJ2-5
v_call: TRBV7-9
d_call: TRBD1
cdr3_length: 12
clone_size: NA
cdr3_aa: ASSWGTDQETQY

j_call: TRBJ1-1
v_call: TRBV15
d_call: NA
cdr3_length: 14
clone_size: NA
cdr3_aa: ATSRDLADMNTEAF

j_call: TRBJ2-1
v_call: TRBV10-3
d_call: TRBD2
cdr3_length: 14
clone_size: NA
cdr3_aa: AISESATSGYNEQF

j_call: TRBJ2-1
v_call: TRBV28
d_call: TRBD1
cdr3_length: 12
clone_size: NA
cdr3_aa: ASSLQGVRNEQF

j_call: TRBJ2-1
v_call: TRBV7-9
d_call: NA
cdr3_length: 12
clone_size: NA
cdr3_aa: ASSLDRTYNEQF

j_call: TRBJ2-1
v_call: TRBV12-3/TRBV12-4
d_call: NA
cdr3_length: 11
clone_size: NA
cdr3_aa: ASTQSSDNEQF

j_call: TRBJ2-7
v_call: TRBV30
d_call: NA
cdr3_length: 15
clone_size: few
cdr3_aa: AWSTNLDSLSSYEQY

j_call: TRBJ1-6
v_call: TRBV28
d_call: TRBD1
cdr3_length: 14
clone_size: NA
cdr3_aa: ASSTGGSSYNSPLH

j_call: TRBJ2-5
v_call: TRBV4-1
d_call: TRBD2
cdr3_length: 14
clone_size: NA
cdr3_aa: ASSQGHSGTQETQY

j_call: TRBJ1-4
v_call: TRBV11-2
d_call: NA
cdr3_length: 9
clone_size: NA
cdr3_aa: ASSLNEKLF

j_call: TRBJ1-6
v_call: TRBV20-1
d_call: NA
cdr3_length: 9
clone_size: few
cdr3_aa: SASQNSPLH

j_call: TRBJ2-3
v_call: TRBV19
d_call: NA
cdr3_length: 13
clone_size: NA
cdr3_aa: ASSPQVVAPDTQY

j_call: TRBJ2-1
v_call: TRBV7-9
d_call: TRBD2
cdr3_length: 14
clone_size: few
cdr3_aa: ASSRKGAGAYNEQF

j_call: TRBJ1-4
v_call: TRBV5-1
d_call: NA
cdr3_length: 13
clone_size: NA
cdr3_aa: ASSPDSSTNEKLF

j_call: TRBJ2-1
v_call: TRBV2
d_call: NA
cdr3_length: 14
clone_size: NA
cdr3_aa: ASSSAGAGSYNEQF

j_call: TRBJ1-5
v_call: TRBV9
d_call: NA
cdr3_length: 14
clone_size: NA
cdr3_aa: ASTPIRGGSNQPQH

j_call: TRBJ2-6
v_call: TRBV5-1
d_call: TRBD2
cdr3_length: 15
clone_size: NA
cdr3_aa: ASSFSGSLSGANVLT

j_call: TRBJ1-2
v_call: TRBV6-5
d_call: TRBD1
cdr3_length: 13
clone_size: NA
cdr3_aa: ASSLTGGRDYGYT

j_call: TRBJ2-5
v_call: TRBV4-1
d_call: NA
cdr3_length: 11
clone_size: NA
cdr3_aa: ASSPQLEETQY

j_call: TRBJ1-6
v_call: TRBV9
d_call: NA
cdr3_length: 16
clone_size: NA
cdr3_aa: ASSPQGGVRSYNSPLH

j_call: TRBJ2-3
v_call: TRBV5-1
d_call: NA
cdr3_length: 13
clone_size: NA
cdr3_aa: ASGTGTLSTDTQY

j_call: TRBJ2-7
v_call: TRBV28
d_call: TRBD2
cdr3_length: 14
clone_size: NA
cdr3_aa: ASSFHLRGSGYEQY

j_call: TRBJ1-1
v_call: TRBV19
d_call: TRBD1
cdr3_length: 12
clone_size: NA
cdr3_aa: ASSEQGAGTEAF

j_call: TRBJ1-5
v_call: TRBV3-1/TRBV3-2
d_call: TRBD1
cdr3_length: 12
clone_size: NA
cdr3_aa: ASSHGQGGQPQH

j_call: TRBJ1-6
v_call: TRBV6-2/TRBV6-3
d_call: TRBD1
cdr3_length: 14
clone_size: many
cdr3_aa: ASSDDRGRTNSPLH